This T cell receptor (beta chain) was retrieved from a study of graft-versus-host responses after intestinal transplantation. Study as a whole: Multivisceral, liver-intestinal, or isolated intestinal grafts were transplanted into recipients. The recipients all started with anti-thymocyte globulin induction and then took tacrolimus and steroids for about three years.

Study-wide findings and caveats: After transplant, early declines in HvG clones were associated with peak levels of circulating GvH clones. GvH clonotypes were identified within recipient marrow, with a subset emerging first in ileum or blood.

CDR1 is SGHVS, CDR2 FQNEAQ, per germline. CDR3 length equals 14 residues. V lost 5 bases, J lost 1 base, and 4 bases stayed unmatched. Profiling relied on immunoSEQ multiplex PCR, and the TCRdb table lists in-frame clones only, not all of them. In the table there are about 70,000 clones, approximately 94% of which are singletons. For this clone: Its antigen is unknown.

This clonotype was obtained from a human donor who received an intestinal transplant. The V and J genes are TRBV7-8 and TRBJ2-7, with 8 bases identical to TRBD1. Source: unstimulated CD8+ T cells sorted from spleen or lymph node cells, taken before intestinal transplant. The CDR3 protein is CASSRTGKSYEQYF. The CDR3 DNA reads TGTGCCAGCAGCCGGACAGGGAAATCCTACGAGCAGTACTTC.